This entry lists 20 T cell receptor beta chains sequenced from one sample in a study of cytomegalovirus exposure and HLA in healthy donors. The study ran its PCR with 60 Vbeta and 13 Jbeta primers. TCRdb's copy holds only in-frame clones and misses some; the assay was immunoSEQ multiplex PCR. The sample contains 180,000 or so clones, more than 60% of which appear only once. The sample consisted of PBMCs. These TCRs come from a woman between 35 and 50 years old in good health and CMV-seropositive.

The rearrangement links TRBV10-3 to TRBJ2-1; 7 bases fit TRBD2. The V gene end was trimmed by 5 bases and the J gene end by 5 bases; junction bases not matched to a gene: 6. The CDR3 has 14 amino acids. The germline V gene has CDR1 ENHRY and CDR2 SYGVKD. This CDR3 is CAISREGGNNEQFF. For the CDR3, the DNA is TGTGCCATCAGTAGAGAGGGAGGGAACAATGAGCAGTTCTTC.

The CDR3 DNA reads TGTGCCAGCAGCCGAGGGACAGGGGTTAGTGGCTACACCTTC. Amino acid sequence: CASSRGTGVSGYTF. The V and J genes are TRBV11-2 and TRBJ1-2, with 10 bases lining up with TRBD1. Looked up from germline, CDR1 is SGHAT and CDR2 is FQNNGV. Trimming at V came to 5 bases and at J to 7 bases, leaving 7 bases not matched to a gene. The CDR3 sequence is 14 residues long.

This chain links TRBV4-2 with TRBJ1-2, with D tentatively TRBD1 (6 bases). V lost 2 bases and J 4 bases, leaving 17 bases between the germline ends. Germline V lookup: CDR1 LGHNA, CDR2 YNFKEQ. CDR3 length: 16 amino acids. Here the CDR3 reads CASSQITSDSLYGYTF. The CDR3 DNA sequence: TGTGCCAGCAGCCAAATAACCTCGGACAGTCTCTATGGCTACACCTTC.

The chain recombines TRBV5-4 with TRBJ2-2; unclear D gene. Trimming removed 3 bases from V and 2 bases from J, with 11 bases in between. CDR1 is SGHNT, CDR2 YYREEE, per germline (reference sequence). This CDR3 is 15 amino acids long. CDR3 DNA: TGTGCCAGCAGCTCGGCGGCATCTAACACCGGGGAGCTGTTTTTT. This sequence encodes CASSSAASNTGELFF.

The chain uses TRBV5-5 and TRBJ2-5; 7 nucleotides line up with TRBD2. J gave up 2 bases and V 4 bases, and 8 bases lay outside the gene matches. The length of the CDR3 is 15 residues. CDR1 and CDR2 (germline): SGHKS, YYEKEE (reference sequence). CDR3 region: CASSLTRTSQETQYF. The CDR3 DNA reads as TGTGCCAGCAGCCTAACCCGGACTAGTCAAGAGACCCAGTACTTC. The whole variable domain, remainder taken from reference TRBV5-5 and TRBJ2-5, is DAGVTQSPTHLIKTRGQQVTLRCSPISGHKSVSWYQQVLGQGPQFIFQYYEKEERGRGNFPDRFSARQFPNYSSELNVNALLLGDSALYLCASSLTRTSQETQYFGPGTRLLVL.

CDR3 region: CASSLRVGQGPKNIQYF. CDR3 in DNA: TGCGCCAGCAGCTTGAGGGTGGGACAGGGTCCCAAAAACATTCAGTACTTC. This sequence joins TRBV5-1 and TRBJ2-4, with 9 bases lining up with TRBD1. In germline, CDR1 is SGHRS, CDR2 YFSETQ. The CDR3 length is 17 residues. V lost 1 base to trimming and J lost 2 bases; unmatched junction nucleotides: 7.

The J gene is TRBJ2-3, the V gene TRBV10-1, with no clear D. Trimming cost V 7 bases and J 4 bases, with 21 bases left between them. The CDR3 sequence is 16 residues long. Germline CDR1 reads WNHNN; CDR2 reads SYGVQD (reference sequence). CDR3 amino acids: CASTGSPMTVPDTQYF. DNA of the CDR3: TGCGCCAGCACCGGAAGCCCCATGACTGTTCCAGATACGCAGTATTTT.

The chain is built from TRBV19 and TRBJ1-5; D might be TRBD1 (5 bases). Trimming left V 7 bases short and J 4 bases short, with 14 bases between. Germline CDR1 LNHDA, CDR2 SQIVND (reference sequence). CDR3 length: 14 amino acids. The CDR3 DNA sequence: TGTGCCAGTACAAAGACAGCCCCTAATCAGCCCCAGCATTTT. This translates into CASTKTAPNQPQHF.

The CDR3 bases are TGTGCCAGCAGCTCGATAGAAGAGACCCAGTACTTC. It codes for CASSSIEETQYF. The chain joins TRBV7-9 to TRBJ2-5; no firm D call. Between the trimmed V and J ends, which lost 4 bases and 3 bases, there was a span of 6 bases. This CDR3 spans 12 amino acids. CDR1 is SEHNR and CDR2 is FQNEAQ in the germline V gene (reference sequence).

The chain combines TRBV11-2 with TRBJ2-1; no definite D call. Germline-derived CDR1 and CDR2 are SGHAT and FQNNGV. Deletions cut 5 bases from V and 8 bases from J, with 7 bases between. CDR3 size: 11 residues. Written as DNA, the CDR3 is TGTGCCAGCAGCCCTCTCGATGAGCAGTTCTTC. Translated, it gives CASSPLDEQFF.

This chain links TRBV5-1 with TRBJ1-1; no definite D call. Germline CDR1 and CDR2: SGHRS and YFSETQ. This CDR3 comprises 14 residues. The ends were cut back, 0 bases at V and 6 bases at J, with 12 bases in the middle. This chain's CDR3 is CASSLGGEVAEAFF. The CDR3 bases are TGCGCCAGCAGCTTGGGGGGAGAAGTCGCTGAAGCTTTCTTT.

As to this clone: A junction end diverges from the germline sequence, so it may reflect a read error. The CDR3 DNA follows: TGCGCCAGCAGCTTGAGGCCAGCAGCCAACACCGGGGAGCTGTTCTTT. This encodes CASSLRPAANTGELFF. The chain carries TRBV5-1 and TRBJ2-2, with a possible D match to TRBD2 (5 bases). The germline gives CDR1 SGHRS, CDR2 YFSETQ. This CDR3 region has 16 residues.

In this sample, this clone turned up once. The gene calls are TRBV28 and TRBJ2-5; 11 bases are shared with TRBD2. This CDR3 has 16 residues. The trim removed 5 bases at V and 1 base at J, leaving 6 bases unmatched. Germline V gene data show CDR1 as MDHEN and CDR2 as SYDVKM. The CDR3 here is CASSPLAGDFQETQYF. Written as DNA, the CDR3 is TGTGCCAGCAGTCCACTAGCGGGAGACTTCCAAGAGACCCAGTACTTC.

The rearrangement links TRBV18 to TRBJ2-3; 15 nucleotides agree with TRBD2. This CDR3 spans 19 amino acids. Germline CDR1 reads KGHSH; CDR2 reads LQKENI. V gave up 10 bases and J gave up 3 bases; unmatched junction bases: 17. CDR3: CANPPPGTSGRRGTDTQYF. In DNA, the CDR3 is TGTGCCAACCCGCCGCCCGGGACTAGCGGGAGGAGAGGAACAGATACGCAGTATTTT.

V gene TRBV4-1 combines with J gene TRBJ1-2; D uncertain. Deletions cut 0 bases from V and 3 bases from J, with 14 bases between. The CDR3 contains 16 residues. The germline gives CDR1 MGHRA, CDR2 YSYEKL. CDR3 coding DNA: TGCGCCAGCAGCCAAGATCGAGGCGGGGAGGACTATGGCTACACCTTC. This sequence encodes CASSQDRGGEDYGYTF.

This clone has more than one count but fewer than ten. The CDR3 sequence: CSVADGGENIQYF. CDR3 bases: TGCAGCGTCGCAGATGGGGGGGAAAACATTCAGTACTTC. The rearrangement uses TRBV29-1 and TRBJ2-4, with 7 bases aligning to TRBD2. CDR3 size: 13 residues. Germline loops: CDR1 SQVTM, CDR2 ANQGSEA. V lost 6 bases to trimming and J lost 5 bases; unmatched junction nucleotides: 7. Looking up the rest from reference TRBV29-1 and TRBJ2-4 gives the full variable domain: SAVISQKPSRDICQRGTSLTIQCQVDSQVTMMFWYRQQPGQSLTLIATANQGSEATYESGFVIDKFPISRPNLTFSTLTVSNMSPEDSSIYLCSVADGGENIQYFGAGTRLSVL.

The chain has TRBV2 and TRBJ2-2; 10 bases match TRBD1. Trimming at V came to 7 bases and at J to 8 bases, leaving 10 bases not matched to a gene. Germline V gene lookup returns CDR1 SNHLY and CDR2 FYNNEI. The length of the CDR3 is 15 residues. The CDR3 DNA sequence: TGTGCCAGCATCGGGGACAGGGGCCGTTTTGGGGAGCTGTTTTTT. Its protein product is CASIGDRGRFGELFF.

The chain links TRBV4-3 to TRBJ2-5; 9 nucleotides align to TRBD2. The germline V gene encodes CDR1 LGHNA and CDR2 YSLEER. Trimming cost V 1 base and J 2 bases; bases outside gene matches: 2. The CDR3 runs 15 residues. In nucleotides, the CDR3 is TGCGCCAGCAGCCAAGGACTAGCGGTACAAGAGACCCAGTACTTC. This codes for CASSQGLAVQETQYF.

The V gene is TRBV4-3, the J gene TRBJ2-7; the match to TRBD2 covers 8 bases. The CDR3 sequence is 15 residues long. V shed 1 base and J 4 bases; nucleotides not matched to a gene: 6. Germline V gene data show CDR1 as LGHNA and CDR2 as YSLEER. This CDR3 reads CASSQVIGRGYEQYF. The CDR3 coding sequence is TGCGCCAGCAGCCAAGTGATCGGGAGGGGGTACGAGCAGTACTTC.

The chain carries TRBV6-5 and TRBJ1-1; D unclear. The CDR3 is 14 amino acids. V was trimmed by 10 bases and J by 7 bases, leaving 22 bases between them. Germline V gene lookup returns CDR1 MNHEY and CDR2 SVGAGI. CDR3 loop: CATLPGIAGSEAFF. Written as DNA, the CDR3 is TGTGCCACCCTGCCTGGCATCGCGGGCAGTGAAGCTTTCTTT.